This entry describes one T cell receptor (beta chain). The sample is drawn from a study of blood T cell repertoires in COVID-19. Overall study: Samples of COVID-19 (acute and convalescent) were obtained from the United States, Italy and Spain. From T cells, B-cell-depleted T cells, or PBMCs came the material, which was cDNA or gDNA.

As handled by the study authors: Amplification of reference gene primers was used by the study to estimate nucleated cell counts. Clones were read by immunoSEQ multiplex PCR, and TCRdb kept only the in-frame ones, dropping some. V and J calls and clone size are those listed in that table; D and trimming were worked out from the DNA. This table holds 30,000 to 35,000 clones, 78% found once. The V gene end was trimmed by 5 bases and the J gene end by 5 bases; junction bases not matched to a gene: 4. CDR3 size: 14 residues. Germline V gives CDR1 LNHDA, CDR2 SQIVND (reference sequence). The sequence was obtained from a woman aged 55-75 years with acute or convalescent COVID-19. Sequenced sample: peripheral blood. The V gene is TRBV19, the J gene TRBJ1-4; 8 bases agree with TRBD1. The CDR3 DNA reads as TGTGCCAGTAGTTCACAGGGGGGGAATGAAAAACTGTTTTTT. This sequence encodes CASSSQGGNEKLFF.